These 24 T cell receptor beta chains were sequenced from one sample in a study of CD8+ T cells in alopecia areata. In each case, RNA was isolated and then reverse transcribed into cDNA as the sequencing template. TCRdb keeps only in-frame clones here, not all; method: immunoSEQ multiplex PCR. Of more than 95,000 clones in the sample, 45% to 50% were seen once. Sequenced input: NKG2D-low CD8+ T cells sorted from blood. The receptors were sampled from a human donor with alopecia areata.

The rearrangement joins TRBV29-1 to TRBJ2-7; TRBD2 might be the D (5 bases). Germline CDR1 is SQVTM and CDR2 is ANQGSEA. Trimming shortened V by 6 bases and J by 2 bases, and 11 bases separated the two germline ends. This CDR3 is 12 amino acids long. The CDR3 DNA reads as TGCAGCGTCGGACTGGGAACCTACGAGCAGTACTTC. It translates to CSVGLGTYEQYF.

This rearrangement joins TRBV29-1 to TRBJ2-7, with D unclear. With 1 base removed from V and 6 bases from J, the gap between germline ends came to 10 bases. This CDR3 has 12 residues. The V gene's germline CDR1 is SQVTM and CDR2 ANQGSEA. The CDR3 is CSVEGLGVEQYF. DNA of the CDR3: TGCAGCGTTGAAGGTTTGGGTGTCGAGCAGTACTTC.

This sequence joins TRBV20-1 and TRBJ2-4, with unresolved D. With 1 base removed from V and 6 bases from J, the gap between germline ends came to 4 bases. The CDR3 is 11 residues long. CDR1 and CDR2 from the germline V gene are DFQATT and SNEGSKA (reference sequence). The CDR3 protein is CSARVANIQYF. CDR3 bases: TGCAGTGCTAGAGTCGCAAACATTCAGTACTTC.

V gene TRBV30 combines with J gene TRBJ2-7; no clear D gene. Germline CDR1 reads GTSNPN; CDR2 reads SVGIG (reference sequence). This CDR3 region has 11 residues. The germline V and J ends were trimmed by 4 bases and 6 bases, with 10 bases remaining between them. The CDR3 region is CAWIVGSEQYF. In DNA form, the CDR3 reads TGTGCCTGGATAGTAGGATCCGAGCAGTACTTC.

This clone was found a few times. The chain links TRBV29-1 to TRBJ2-4; D is uncertain. CDR1 SQVTM and CDR2 ANQGSEA come from the germline V gene. CDR3 length: 11 amino acids. CDR3 nucleotides: TGCGGAACGACGGCAGGCGACATTCAGTACTTC. The encoded protein is CGTTAGDIQYF.

This clone has more than one count but fewer than ten. The chain uses TRBV29-1 and TRBJ1-1; D is unresolved. The CDR3 has 11 residues. Germline V gives CDR1 SQVTM, CDR2 ANQGSEA. V was trimmed by 2 bases and J by 5 bases, leaving 6 bases between them. DNA of the CDR3: TGCAGCGTTGAACAGGATACTGAAGCTTTCTTT. Translated: CSVEQDTEAFF.

CDR3 in amino acids: CAWSRTGGIETQYF. CDR3 in DNA: TGTGCCTGGAGTAGGACGGGGGGGATAGAGACCCAGTACTTC. The chain joins TRBV30 to TRBJ2-5; 8 bases match TRBD2. Germline CDR1 and CDR2: GTSNPN and SVGIG (reference sequence). This CDR3 has 14 amino acids. J was trimmed by 4 bases and V by 2 bases; bases with no gene match: 6.

CDR3 region: CASSTTTIQETQYF. The CDR3 DNA sequence: TGTGCCAGCAGCACCACGACCATTCAAGAGACCCAGTACTTC. V and J are TRBV7-9 and TRBJ2-5; no firm D call. Germline loops: CDR1 SEHNR, CDR2 FQNEAQ (reference sequence). The CDR3 has 14 residues. Between the trimmed V and J ends, which lost 5 bases and 2 bases, there was a span of 12 bases.

V gene TRBV4-2 combines with J gene TRBJ2-1, with D hard to call. Germline CDR1 and CDR2: LGHNA and YNFKEQ. The CDR3 runs to 14 residues. V gave up 1 base and J gave up 6 bases, with 10 bases separating them. The CDR3 coding sequence is TGTGCCAGCAGCCAAGGATCATCTACCAATGAGCAGTTCTTC. As protein: CASSQGSSTNEQFF.

This clone was seen only a few times. The chain uses TRBV29-1 and TRBJ2-3; D is undetermined. CDR1 is SQVTM and CDR2 is ANQGSEA in the germline V gene. Trimming pared 7 bases from V and 5 bases from J, leaving 7 bases between. The CDR3 covers 10 residues. Here the CDR3 reads CSAKIDTQYF. The CDR3 bases are TGCAGCGCAAAGATAGATACGCAGTATTTT.

V is TRBV29-1 and J is TRBJ2-3; D is ambiguous. The CDR3 is made up of 13 amino acids. CDR1 SQVTM and CDR2 ANQGSEA come from the germline V gene. The V and J ends lost 4 bases and 1 base respectively, with 9 bases between them. CDR3 loop: CSVGAVGTDTQYF. In DNA, the CDR3 is TGCAGCGTTGGGGCGGTCGGCACAGATACGCAGTATTTT.

This clone was recorded a few times. V and J are TRBV7-9 and TRBJ2-1; 8 bases fit TRBD1. The CDR3 loop spans 15 amino acids. Unmatched junction bases numbered 11, after V lost 5 bases and J lost 8 bases. Looked up from germline, CDR1 is SEHNR and CDR2 is FQNEAQ (reference sequence). CDR3 nucleotide sequence: TGTGCCAGCAGCCCGGCCGGGACAGGACGAGATGAGCAGTTCTTC. Translated: CASSPAGTGRDEQFF.

Notes on this clone: Other DNA sequences within the sample encode an identical CDR3. The V call is TRBV27, the J call TRBJ2-7; D uncertain. The CDR3 runs 11 residues. Germline V lookup: CDR1 MNHEY, CDR2 SMNVEV (reference sequence). V was pared by 4 bases and J by 2 bases, with 3 bases between. CDR3 in DNA: TGTGCCAGCAGTTCGGCCTACGAGCAGTACTTC. Translation gives CASSSAYEQYF.

This clone has only one observation. The V call is TRBV29-1, the J call TRBJ2-1; 7 positions agree with TRBD2. The CDR3 totals 14 residues. Looked up from germline, CDR1 is SQVTM and CDR2 is ANQGSEA. Trimming removed 7 bases from V and 5 bases from J; junction bases left unmatched: 11. CDR3 region: CSADSGIRHNEQFF. The CDR3 DNA reads as TGCAGCGCAGACAGCGGGATTAGACACAATGAGCAGTTCTTC.

The genes are TRBV29-1 and TRBJ2-1; D possibly corresponds to TRBD2 (5 bases). V was clipped by 8 bases and J by 9 bases, with 20 bases between them. The CDR3 spans 13 residues. Germline CDR1 reads SQVTM; CDR2 reads ANQGSEA. The CDR3 DNA follows: TGCAGCTCCTCCCCGGGCTACGGAGGTGAGCAGTTCTTC. It specifies CSSSPGYGGEQFF.

This clone was detected a few times. The chain carries TRBV29-1 and TRBJ2-7; D not resolved. Trimming shortened V by 3 bases and J by 6 bases, and 6 bases separated the two germline ends. The CDR3 sequence is 10 residues long. The germline V gene encodes CDR1 SQVTM and CDR2 ANQGSEA. CDR3 in amino acids: CSVEEAEQYF. The CDR3 DNA reads as TGCAGCGTTGAGGAAGCCGAGCAGTACTTC.

This clone was seen a handful of times. The genes are TRBV2 and TRBJ2-4; unclear D gene. V dropped 7 bases and J dropped 5 bases, with 6 bases sitting between them. Germline V lookup: CDR1 SNHLY, CDR2 FYNNEI. CDR3 size: 11 residues. In nucleotides, the CDR3 is TGTGCCAGCACGCGAGAAAACATTCAGTACTTC. Translated: CASTRENIQYF.

This chain's CDR3 is CSVGDSAGYEQYF. The CDR3 bases are TGCAGCGTTGGGGACAGTGCTGGGTACGAGCAGTACTTC. V is TRBV29-1 and J is TRBJ2-7; 7 nucleotides line up with TRBD1. This CDR3 is built from 13 residues. The trim removed 4 bases at V and 4 bases at J, leaving 7 bases unmatched. CDR1 and CDR2 (germline): SQVTM, ANQGSEA.

V usage is TRBV30 and J usage is TRBJ2-7; the D gene could be TRBD1 or TRBD2 (5 bases each). Looked up from germline, CDR1 is GTSNPN and CDR2 is SVGIG (reference sequence). The length of the CDR3 is 13 residues. Trimming stripped 0 bases from V and 3 bases from J, with 9 bases between. The chain's CDR3 is CAWSVGTGYEQYF. The CDR3 coding sequence is TGTGCCTGGAGTGTAGGGACCGGCTACGAGCAGTACTTC.

This chain links TRBV29-1 with TRBJ2-3; 7 positions agree with TRBD2. The CDR3 sequence is 12 residues long. Trimming took 2 bases from V and 9 from J; bases not matched to a gene: 5. CDR1 and CDR2 (germline): SQVTM, ANQGSEA. The CDR3 sequence is CSVERAGVTQYF. The CDR3 region has the DNA TGCAGCGTTGAACGCGCGGGAGTGACGCAGTATTTT.

This chain links TRBV29-1 with TRBJ1-2, with 7 bases matching TRBD1. V was clipped by 5 bases and J by 3 bases; unmatched bases: 6. This CDR3 comprises 13 residues. Germline V gene data show CDR1 as SQVTM and CDR2 as ANQGSEA. This CDR3 reads CSVPTGTDYGYTF. CDR3 DNA sequence: TGCAGCGTTCCTACCGGGACAGACTATGGCTACACCTTC.

This clone showed up just a few times. The chain uses TRBV29-1 and TRBJ2-3, with D possibly being TRBD2 (5 bases). The CDR3 covers 10 residues. V was shortened by 5 bases and J by 6 bases, with 6 bases between the two germline ends. Germline CDR1 reads SQVTM; CDR2 reads ANQGSEA. The CDR3 region is CSVSGDTQYF. DNA of the CDR3: TGCAGCGTTTCGGGGGATACGCAGTATTTT.

The rearrangement uses TRBV27 and TRBJ2-5; the D is unclear. Looked up from germline, CDR1 is MNHEY and CDR2 is SMNVEV (reference sequence). This CDR3 has 13 amino acids. V lost 8 bases, J lost 4 bases, and 14 bases lay in between. Here the CDR3 DNA reads TGTGCCAGCTACCGAGCCCCGAGAGAGACCCAGTACTTC. Protein product: CASYRAPRETQYF.

The gene calls are TRBV4-2 and TRBJ1-5, with D unresolved. The V end was cut by 4 bases, the J end by 0 bases, with 10 bases between. The CDR3 extends over 15 amino acids. The germline CDR1 and CDR2 sequences are LGHNA and YNFKEQ. The CDR3 loop is CASSPLDGSNQPQHF. The CDR3 region has the DNA TGTGCCAGCAGCCCTTTGGACGGTAGCAATCAGCCCCAGCATTTT.